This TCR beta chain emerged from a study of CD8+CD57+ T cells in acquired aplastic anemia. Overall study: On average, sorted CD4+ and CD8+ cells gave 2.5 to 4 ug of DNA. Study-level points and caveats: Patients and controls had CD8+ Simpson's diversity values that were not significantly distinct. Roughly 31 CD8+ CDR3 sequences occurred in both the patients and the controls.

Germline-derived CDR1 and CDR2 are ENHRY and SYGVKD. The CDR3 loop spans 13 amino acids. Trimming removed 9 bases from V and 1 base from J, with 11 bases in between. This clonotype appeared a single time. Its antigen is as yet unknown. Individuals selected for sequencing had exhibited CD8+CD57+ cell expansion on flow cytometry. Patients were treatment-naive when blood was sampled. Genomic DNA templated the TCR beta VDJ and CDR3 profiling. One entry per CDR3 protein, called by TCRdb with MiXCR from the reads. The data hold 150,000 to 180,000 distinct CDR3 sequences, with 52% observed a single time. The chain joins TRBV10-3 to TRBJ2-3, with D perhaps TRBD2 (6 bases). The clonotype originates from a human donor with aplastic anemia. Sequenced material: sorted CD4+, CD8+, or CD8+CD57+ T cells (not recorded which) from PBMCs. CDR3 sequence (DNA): TGTGCCATTCGGGAGTCGGGCACAGATACGCAGTATTTT. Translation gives CAIRESGTDTQYF.